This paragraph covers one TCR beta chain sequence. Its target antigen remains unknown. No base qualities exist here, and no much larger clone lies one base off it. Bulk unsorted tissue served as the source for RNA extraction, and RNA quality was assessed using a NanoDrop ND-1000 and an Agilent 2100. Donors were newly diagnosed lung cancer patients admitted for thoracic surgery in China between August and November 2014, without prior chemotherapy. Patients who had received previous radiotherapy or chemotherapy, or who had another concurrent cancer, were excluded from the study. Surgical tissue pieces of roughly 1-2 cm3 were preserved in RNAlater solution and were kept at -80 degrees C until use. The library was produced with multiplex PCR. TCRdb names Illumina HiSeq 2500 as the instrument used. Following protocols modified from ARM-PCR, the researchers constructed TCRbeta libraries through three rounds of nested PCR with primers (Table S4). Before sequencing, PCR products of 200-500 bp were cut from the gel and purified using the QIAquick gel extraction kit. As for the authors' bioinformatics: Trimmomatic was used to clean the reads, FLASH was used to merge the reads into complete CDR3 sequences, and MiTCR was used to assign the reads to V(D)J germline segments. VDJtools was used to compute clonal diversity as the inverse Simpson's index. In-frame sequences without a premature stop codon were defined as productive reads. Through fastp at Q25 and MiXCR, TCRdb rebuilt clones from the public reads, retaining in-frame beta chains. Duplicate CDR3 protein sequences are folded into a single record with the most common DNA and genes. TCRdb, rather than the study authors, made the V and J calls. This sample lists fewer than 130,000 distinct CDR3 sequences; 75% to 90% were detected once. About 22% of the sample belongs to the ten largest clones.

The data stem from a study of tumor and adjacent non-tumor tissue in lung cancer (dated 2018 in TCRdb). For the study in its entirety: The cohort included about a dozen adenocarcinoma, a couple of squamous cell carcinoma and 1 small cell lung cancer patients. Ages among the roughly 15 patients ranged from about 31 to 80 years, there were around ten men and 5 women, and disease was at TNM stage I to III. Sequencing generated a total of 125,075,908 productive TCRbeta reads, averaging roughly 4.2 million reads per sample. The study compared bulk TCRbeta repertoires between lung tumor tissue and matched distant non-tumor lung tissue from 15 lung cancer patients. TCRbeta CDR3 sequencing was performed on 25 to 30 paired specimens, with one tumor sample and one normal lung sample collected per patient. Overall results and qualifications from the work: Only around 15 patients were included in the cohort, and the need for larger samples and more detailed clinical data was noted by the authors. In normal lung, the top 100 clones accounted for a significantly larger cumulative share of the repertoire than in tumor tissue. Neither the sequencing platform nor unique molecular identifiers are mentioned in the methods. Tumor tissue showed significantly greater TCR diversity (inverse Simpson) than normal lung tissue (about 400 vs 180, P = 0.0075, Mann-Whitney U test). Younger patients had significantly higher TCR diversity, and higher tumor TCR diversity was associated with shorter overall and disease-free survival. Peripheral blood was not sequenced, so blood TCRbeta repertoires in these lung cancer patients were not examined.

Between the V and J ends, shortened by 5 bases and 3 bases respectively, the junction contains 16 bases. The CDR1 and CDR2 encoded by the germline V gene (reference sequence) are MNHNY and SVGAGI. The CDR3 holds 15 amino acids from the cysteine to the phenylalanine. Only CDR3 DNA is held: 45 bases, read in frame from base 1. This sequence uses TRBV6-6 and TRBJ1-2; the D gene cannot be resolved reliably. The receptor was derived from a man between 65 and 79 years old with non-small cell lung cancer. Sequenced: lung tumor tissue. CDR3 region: CASSGEGSTDYGYTF. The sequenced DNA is TGTGCCAGCAGTGGGGAGGGTTCTACTGACTATGGCTACACCTTC.